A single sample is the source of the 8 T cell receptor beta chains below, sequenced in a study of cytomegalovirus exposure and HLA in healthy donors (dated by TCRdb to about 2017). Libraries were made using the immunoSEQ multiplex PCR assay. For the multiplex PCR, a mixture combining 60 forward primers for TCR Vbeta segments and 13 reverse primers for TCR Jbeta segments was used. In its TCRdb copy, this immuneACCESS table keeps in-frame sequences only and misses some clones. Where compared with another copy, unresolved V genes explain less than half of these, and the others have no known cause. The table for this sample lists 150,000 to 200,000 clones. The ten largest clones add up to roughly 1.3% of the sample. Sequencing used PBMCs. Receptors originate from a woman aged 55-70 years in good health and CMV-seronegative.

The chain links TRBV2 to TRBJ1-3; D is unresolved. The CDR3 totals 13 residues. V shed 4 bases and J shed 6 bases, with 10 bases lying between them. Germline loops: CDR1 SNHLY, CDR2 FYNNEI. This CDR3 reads CASSVGPLNTIYF. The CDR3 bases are TGTGCCAGCAGTGTGGGCCCATTAAACACCATATATTTT.

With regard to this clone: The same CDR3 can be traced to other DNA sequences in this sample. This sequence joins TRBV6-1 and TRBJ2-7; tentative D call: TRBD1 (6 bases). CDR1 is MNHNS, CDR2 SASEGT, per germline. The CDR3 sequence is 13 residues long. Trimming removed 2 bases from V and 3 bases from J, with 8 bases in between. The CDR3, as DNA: TGTGCCAGCAGTGAATACAGGGTCTACGAGCAGTACTTC. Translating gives CASSEYRVYEQYF.

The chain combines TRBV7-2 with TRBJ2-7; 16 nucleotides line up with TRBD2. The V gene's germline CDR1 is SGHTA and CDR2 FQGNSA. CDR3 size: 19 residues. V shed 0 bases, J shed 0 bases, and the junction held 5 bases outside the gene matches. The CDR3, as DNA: TGTGCCAGCAGCTTAGCGGGGACTAGCGGGAGGGCTAGCTCCTACGAGCAGTACTTC. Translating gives CASSLAGTSGRASSYEQYF.

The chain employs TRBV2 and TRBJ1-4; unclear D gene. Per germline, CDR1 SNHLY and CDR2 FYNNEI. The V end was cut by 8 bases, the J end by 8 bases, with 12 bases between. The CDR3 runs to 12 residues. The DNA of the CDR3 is TGTGCCAGCGGCCCAAGGGAGGAAAAACTGTTTTTT. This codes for CASGPREEKLFF.

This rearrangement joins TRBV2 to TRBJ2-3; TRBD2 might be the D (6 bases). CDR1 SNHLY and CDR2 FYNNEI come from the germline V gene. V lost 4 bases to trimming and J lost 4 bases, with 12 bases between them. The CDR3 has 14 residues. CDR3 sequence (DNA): TGTGCCAGCAGTGGACGTGGAGGGGCAGATACGCAGTATTTT. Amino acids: CASSGRGGADTQYF.

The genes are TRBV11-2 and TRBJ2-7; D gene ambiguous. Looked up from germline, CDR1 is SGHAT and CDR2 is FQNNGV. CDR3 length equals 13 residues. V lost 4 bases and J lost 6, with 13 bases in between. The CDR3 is CASSSPRTREQYF. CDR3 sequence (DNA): TGTGCCAGCAGCTCCCCGCGCACGCGCGAGCAGTACTTC.

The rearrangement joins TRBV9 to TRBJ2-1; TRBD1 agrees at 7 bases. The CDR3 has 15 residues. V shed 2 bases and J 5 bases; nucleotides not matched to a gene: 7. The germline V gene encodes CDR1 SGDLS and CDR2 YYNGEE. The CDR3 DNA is TGTGCCAGCAGCGTTCACGGACAGGTTCACAATGAGCAGTTCTTC. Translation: CASSVHGQVHNEQFF.

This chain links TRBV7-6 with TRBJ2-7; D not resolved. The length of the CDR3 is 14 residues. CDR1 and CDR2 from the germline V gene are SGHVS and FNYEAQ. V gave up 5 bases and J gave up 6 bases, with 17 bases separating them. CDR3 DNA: TGTGCCAGCAGCGCTATGCCTAGTATCTCCGAGCAGTACTTC. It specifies CASSAMPSISEQYF.